The rows below give T cell receptor beta chains drawn from one sample of a study of response to subunit inactivated influenza vaccine. TCRdb reprocessed the RT-PCR reads with MiXCR, giving one entry per CDR3 protein. The sample records almost 250,000 distinct CDR3 sequences, 10% to 15% being singletons. Sample: non-naive T cells sorted from PBMCs, taken around two weeks before vaccination. The receptors derive from a man aged 50 or older who received an inactivated influenza vaccine. CDR3s include the opening cysteine and the closing phenylalanine or tryptophan. A D gene is named only where the DNA matches it firmly. Clone size is not always given. Where it is, it says once, few, many or a class for expanded clones.

>TRBD2|-|TRBJ2-5|TRBV20-1
CSAPEPGLAGPRRETQYF
TGCAGTGCACCTGAACCGGGACTAGCGGGCCCTCGAAGGGAGACCCAGTACTTC
>TRBD2|few|TRBJ2-7|TRBV25-1
CASSGSGGTSGRPTYEQYF
TGTGCCAGCAGTGGATCTGGTGGGACTAGCGGGAGACCAACCTACGAGCAGTACTTC
>-|few|TRBJ2-7|TRBV9
CASSVEGASFYEQYF
TGTGCCAGCAGCGTAGAGGGAGCTTCCTTTTACGAGCAGTACTTC
>-|many|TRBJ2-7|TRBV7-2
CASSLAEGTYEQYF
TGTGCCAGCAGCTTAGCCGAGGGAACCTACGAGCAGTACTTC
>-|-|TRBJ2-7|TRBV2
CASRQALAVSYEQYF
TGTGCCAGCAGACAGGCCCTAGCCGTATCCTACGAGCAGTACTTC
>TRBD2|few|TRBJ2-3|TRBV4-2
CASSQEGLAGGSTDTQYF
TGTGCCAGCAGCCAAGAAGGACTAGCGGGGGGCAGCACAGATACGCAGTATTTT
>-|once|TRBJ1-4|TRBV28
CASSPYEEKLFF
TGTGCCAGCAGCCCGTACGAAGAAAAACTGTTTTTT
>TRBD2|-|TRBJ2-3|TRBV25-1
CASSVWREERNTQYF
TGTGCCAGCAGTGTCTGGCGGGAGGAACGAAATACGCAGTATTTT
>-|few|TRBJ2-3|TRBV11-2
CASSLRGRGEVGRRADTQYF
TGTGCCAGCAGCTTAAGGGGGAGAGGGGAAGTGGGCAGGCGAGCAGATACGCAGTATTTT
>-|-|TRBJ2-1|TRBV12-3/TRBV12-4
CASRRVSYNEQFF
TGTGCCAGCAGACGGGTTTCCTACAATGAGCAGTTCTTC
>TRBD1|few|TRBJ1-1|TRBV5-1
CASSWDRNTEAFF
TGCGCCAGCAGCTGGGACAGGAACACTGAAGCTTTCTTT
>-|many|TRBJ1-1|TRBV27
CASGKGQQTEAFF
TGTGCCAGCGGGAAGGGCCAACAAACTGAAGCTTTCTTT
>-|-|TRBJ1-2|TRBV4-3
CASSQVKRSYDYTF
TGCGCCAGCAGCCAAGTCAAGAGATCCTATGACTACACCTTC
>-|many|TRBJ2-2|TRBV11-2
CASSFRRQVNTGELFF
TGTGCCAGCAGCTTTAGGCGGCAGGTTAACACCGGGGAGCTGTTTTTT
>TRBD1|-|TRBJ2-2|TRBV4-2
CASSLTGDDTGELFF
TGTGCCAGCAGCCTGACAGGGGACGACACCGGGGAGCTGTTTTTT
>TRBD1|-|TRBJ1-6|TRBV12-3/TRBV12-4
CASSTRTGARVVLPLHF
TGTGCCAGCAGTACCCGGACAGGGGCGCGTGTTGTGTTGCCCCTCCACTTT
>TRBD1|-|TRBJ2-7|TRBV6-2/TRBV6-3
CASSYSRGSSYEQYF
TGTGCCAGCAGTTACTCCAGGGGGAGCTCCTACGAGCAGTACTTC
>-|few|TRBJ2-4|TRBV2
CASTTTGKNIQYF
TGTGCCAGCACAACGACAGGCAAAAACATTCAGTACTTC
>-|-|TRBJ1-6|TRBV7-2
CASSREGRANSPLHF
TGTGCCAGCAGCCGCGAGGGACGGGCGAATTCACCCCTCCACTTT
>-|few|TRBJ1-3|TRBV3-1
CASSQVPDGGNTIYF
TGTGCCAGCAGCCAAGTACCCGACGGTGGAAACACCATATATTTT
>TRBD2|-|TRBJ2-1|TRBV28
CASSLGLAGGNEQFF
TGTGCCAGCAGTTTAGGACTAGCGGGAGGAAATGAGCAGTTCTTC
>-|-|TRBJ1-2|TRBV4-3
CASSQAGAVYGYTF
TGCGCCAGCAGCCAGGCCGGGGCGGTCTATGGCTACACCTTC
>-|few|TRBJ2-1|TRBV27
CASRVRAPYNEQFF
TGTGCCAGTCGGGTGCGGGCCCCCTACAATGAGCAGTTCTTC
>TRBD1|-|TRBJ1-2|TRBV12-3/TRBV12-4
CASTPGQGAEDYGYTF
TGTGCCAGCACCCCGGGACAGGGGGCGGAAGACTATGGCTACACCTTC
>-|-|TRBJ2-6|TRBV3-1
CASSQDKVASGANVLTF
TGTGCCAGCAGCCAAGATAAGGTTGCGAGTGGGGCCAACGTCCTGACTTTC
>-|-|TRBJ1-1|TRBV10-3
CSISGKVSMNTEAFF
TGTTCCATCAGTGGGAAGGTCAGTATGAACACTGAAGCTTTCTTT
>TRBD1|-|TRBJ2-3|TRBV20-1
CSATRTGLGATPFF
TGCAGTGCTACTCGGACAGGTCTGGGCGCAACCCCATTTTTT
>-|many|TRBJ2-1|TRBV7-2
CASSLTESGLPYNEQFF
TGTGCCAGCAGCTTAACGGAGTCAGGTCTACCCTACAATGAGCAGTTCTTC
>TRBD1|many|TRBJ1-1|TRBV29-1
CSVNRGPTEAFF
TGCAGCGTTAACAGGGGCCCCACTGAAGCTTTCTTT
>TRBD2|-|TRBJ2-7|TRBV12-3/TRBV12-4
CASRPGTSGFHEQYF
TGTGCCAGCAGACCCGGGACTAGCGGGTTCCACGAGCAGTACTTC
>-|few|TRBJ2-7|TRBV5-1
CASSLAAGTYEQYF
TGCGCCAGCAGCTTGGCCGCGGGGACCTACGAGCAGTACTTC
>-|few|TRBJ2-3|TRBV20-1
CSARDPAGSSGDTQYF
TGCAGTGCTAGAGATCCCGCGGGTTCCTCTGGGGATACGCAGTATTTT
>-|few|TRBJ1-3|TRBV4-3
CASSQVTGAGNTIYF
TGCGCCAGCAGCCAAGTTACGGGGGCTGGAAACACCATATATTTT
>-|-|TRBJ2-7|TRBV21-1
CASSKVGHLSARYEQYF
TGTGCCAGCAGCAAAGTTGGACACCTTTCGGCTCGTTACGAGCAGTACTTC
>-|-|TRBJ1-1|TRBV20-1
CSAGGLGNTEAFF
TGCAGTGCTGGGGGACTTGGGAACACTGAAGCTTTCTTT
>-|few|TRBJ2-2|TRBV5-6
CASSTGPNRELFF
TGTGCCAGCAGCACCGGACCTAACCGGGAGCTGTTTTTT
>TRBD2|few|TRBJ2-4|TRBV12-3/TRBV12-4
CASSLQASGGVKNIQYF
TGTGCCAGCAGTTTACAGGCTAGCGGGGGGGTTAAAAACATTCAGTACTTC
>-|few|TRBJ1-1|TRBV29-1
CSAGRAMNTEAFF
TGCAGCGCTGGGAGGGCCATGAACACTGAAGCTTTCTTT
>TRBD2|few|TRBJ2-7|TRBV4-3
CASSQDPTSGLYEQYF
TGCGCCAGCAGCCAAGATCCGACTAGCGGGCTCTACGAGCAGTACTTC
>-|-|TRBJ2-5|TRBV18
CASSEKQETQYF
TGTGCCAGCTCGGAAAAGCAAGAGACCCAGTACTTC
>TRBD1|few|TRBJ2-7|TRBV7-6
CASSQGQGAYEQYF
TGTGCCAGCAGCCAGGGACAGGGAGCCTACGAGCAGTACTTC
>-|-|TRBJ1-4|TRBV5-1
CASSLWVATNEKLFF
TGCGCCAGCAGCTTGTGGGTTGCAACTAATGAAAAACTGTTTTTT
>TRBD2|-|TRBJ2-3|TRBV5-1
CASSPQGTSGGDLQYF
TGCGCCAGCAGCCCCCAGGGGACTAGCGGGGGGGACCTGCAGTATTTT
>-|-|TRBJ1-2|TRBV5-6
CASSLAGSRSSFDYGYTF
TGTGCCAGCAGCTTGGCGGGTTCCAGGTCTTCGTTTGACTATGGCTACACCTTC
>-|many|TRBJ2-2|TRBV12-3/TRBV12-4
CASSLAQGNTGELFF
TGTGCCAGCAGTTTAGCACAGGGCAACACCGGGGAGCTGTTTTTT
>-|many|TRBJ2-1|TRBV7-8
CASSPSPSISRFF
TGTGCCAGCAGCCCCAGTCCAAGCATTAGCAGGTTCTTC
>TRBD1|many|TRBJ1-4|TRBV28
CASSLTIGTGSEKLFF
TGTGCCAGCAGTTTGACGATAGGGACAGGGAGTGAAAAACTGTTTTTT
>TRBD2|-|TRBJ2-7|TRBV3-1
CASSLYSGFSYEQYF
TGTGCCAGCAGCTTATATAGCGGGTTCTCCTACGAGCAGTACTTC
>-|few|TRBJ2-7|TRBV21-1
CASSKVRDEQYF
TGTGCCAGCAGCAAAGTCCGGGACGAGCAGTACTTC
>-|-|TRBJ2-2|TRBV11-1
CASSLFQDTGELFF
TGTGCCAGCAGCTTATTCCAAGATACCGGGGAGCTGTTTTTT
>-|-|TRBJ2-1|TRBV20-1
CSAPPRIGPYNEQFF
TGCAGTGCTCCCCCTCGAATCGGGCCGTACAATGAGCAGTTCTTC